The clone carrying this T cell receptor beta chain was detected only a few times. Its specificity is unknown. These data belong to a study of cytomegalovirus exposure and HLA in healthy donors. Broader study findings: According to reports, the classifier identified cytomegalovirus status with high specificity and sensitivity.

Here immunoSEQ multiplex PCR was the method, and the copy in TCRdb shows in-frame clones only, minus some. Here the sample spans approximately 180,000 clones, 85% to 90% being singletons. The germline V gene encodes CDR1 SGHNT and CDR2 YYREEE (reference sequence). This CDR3 region has 14 residues. After removal of 4 bases from V and 4 bases from J, the junction contained 3 bases not matched to a gene. The V gene is TRBV5-4, the J gene TRBJ2-7; 12 bases map to TRBD2. The origin of this receptor is a woman aged 25 to 45 in good health and CMV-seronegative. Sample: PBMCs. The CDR3 reads CASSRLAGEYEQYF. The DNA for the CDR3 is TGTGCCAGCAGCCGACTAGCGGGGGAGTACGAGCAGTACTTC.